This entry lists 32 T cell receptor beta chains sequenced from one sample in a study of T cells in Graves' hyperthyroidism and ophthalmopathy. Template material for amplifying TCR beta CDR3 regions consisted of RNA transcripts. Primed by the HTBI set, a first-round RT-PCR was run on the TCR CDR3. MiXCR, run by TCRdb on the multiplex PCR reads, gives a single entry per CDR3 protein. The sample contains about 740,000 distinct CDR3 sequences, roughly 15% of which appear only once. Material: blood. The source of these receptors is a woman between 18 and 30 years old with Graves' hyperthyroidism.

The chain combines TRBV7-6 with TRBJ2-5; TRBD1 aligns across 7 bases. Germline lookup yields CDR1 SGHVS and CDR2 FNYEAQ. The CDR3 has 16 residues. Losses at the gene ends were 5 bases for V and 5 bases for J; bases not matched to a gene: 14. The CDR3 nucleotides read TGTGCCAGCAGCCTTAATAGAGGGGGCGAGGCGGAGACCCAGTACTTC. Its translation: CASSLNRGGEAETQYF.

This clonotype was seen many times. J is TRBJ1-1 and V is TRBV5-4; 10 nucleotides agree with TRBD1. This CDR3 comprises 14 residues. Germline assignment: CDR1 SGHNT and CDR2 YYREEE (reference sequence). Trimming took 4 bases from V and 4 from J; bases not matched to a gene: 4. The CDR3 DNA sequence: TGTGCCAGCAGCCGGGACAGGGGAGGCACTGAAGCTTTCTTT. Its translation: CASSRDRGGTEAFF. Variable domain in full (rest from reference TRBV5-4 and TRBJ1-1): ETGVTQSPTHLIKTRGQQVTLRCSSQSGHNTVSWYQQALGQGPQFIFQYYREEENGRGNFPPRFSGLQFPNYSSELNVNALELDDSALYLCASSRDRGGTEAFFGQGTRLTVV.

V is TRBV25-1 and J is TRBJ2-5; D is perhaps TRBD1 or TRBD2 (5 bases each). Germline values: CDR1 MGHDK, CDR2 SYGVNS. The CDR3 spans 16 residues. V lost 1 base and J lost 1, with 13 bases in between. The CDR3 DNA reads TGTGCCAGCAGTGAATTCGGGACGGTGTTCCAAGAGACCCAGTACTTC. It codes for CASSEFGTVFQETQYF.

This sequence joins TRBV4-1 and TRBJ2-5; D may be TRBD2 (5 bases). Germline CDR1 and CDR2: MGHRA and YSYEKL. This CDR3 has 14 residues. Trimming took 1 base from V and 7 from J, leaving 13 bases between them. CDR3: CASSQVGEAGTQYF. CDR3 nucleotide sequence: TGCGCCAGCAGCCAAGTGGGAGAGGCCGGGACCCAGTACTTC.

This clonotype was picked up many times. CDR3 DNA sequence: TGTGCCACCAGTAGGAGTGGCGGATACGAGCAGTACTTC. The encoded protein is CATSRSGGYEQYF. The rearrangement uses TRBV24-1 and TRBJ2-7; D uncertain. This CDR3 is 13 amino acids long. The germline V gene encodes CDR1 KGHDR and CDR2 SFDVKD. V lost 6 bases and J lost 4, with 12 bases in between.

The J gene is TRBJ2-7, the V gene TRBV18; the match to TRBD1 covers 11 bases. Germline CDR1 is KGHSH and CDR2 is LQKENI. This CDR3 has 18 amino acids. Losses at the gene ends were 3 bases for V and 0 bases for J; bases not matched to a gene: 10. CDR3 loop: CASSPTGQGVGFSYEQYF. As DNA, the CDR3 is TGTGCCAGCTCACCTACGGGACAGGGGGTTGGATTCTCCTACGAGCAGTACTTC.

Many counts were recorded for this clonotype. The chain is built from TRBV20-1 and TRBJ2-1; perhaps TRBD2 as D (5 bases). V lost 3 bases and J 8 bases, leaving 20 bases between the germline ends. CDR1 and CDR2 (germline): DFQATT, SNEGSKA (reference sequence). This CDR3 is built from 15 residues. CDR3 in DNA: TGCAGTGCTAGGACCCCCGTCGGTGGGCGGGATGAGCAGTTCTTC. Protein: CSARTPVGGRDEQFF.

The sample holds a few counts of this clonotype. V and J are TRBV11-2 and TRBJ2-3, with D perhaps matching TRBD2 (6 bases). Trimming shortened V by 5 bases and J by 6 bases, and 18 bases separated the two germline ends. The CDR3 consists of 15 residues. Germline V CDR1 and CDR2: SGHAT, FQNNGV. This chain's CDR3 is CASSVGGKRADTQYF. In nucleotides, the CDR3 is TGTGCCAGCAGCGTGGGGGGTAAGCGAGCGGATACGCAGTATTTT.

The chain has TRBV4-1 and TRBJ2-3; D is ambiguous. The CDR3 totals 15 residues. The V gene lost 0 bases and the J gene lost 4 bases, with 11 bases spanning the gap. Germline CDR1 is MGHRA and CDR2 is YSYEKL. The CDR3 spells CASSQDLRRADTQYF. CDR3 DNA sequence: TGCGCCAGCAGCCAAGATTTACGACGAGCAGATACGCAGTATTTT.

This clonotype was seen ten or more times. The chain combines TRBV7-2 with TRBJ2-1; D not resolved. V lost 2 bases, J lost 8 bases, and 13 bases lay in between. The length of the CDR3 is 14 residues. CDR1 is SGHTA, CDR2 FQGNSA, per germline. The CDR3 coding sequence is TGTGCCAGCAGCTTAACGCCCGCTTGGGATGAGCAGTTCTTC. As protein: CASSLTPAWDEQFF.

The chain recombines TRBV27 with TRBJ2-5; D is tentatively TRBD1 or TRBD2 (5 bases each). Germline CDR1 reads MNHEY; CDR2 reads SMNVEV (reference sequence). Between the trimmed V and J ends, which lost 4 bases and 7 bases, there was a span of 13 bases. The CDR3 spans 13 residues. The CDR3 DNA sequence: TGTGCCAGCAGTTGGGGGAATCAGGGGACCCAGTACTTC. Translation gives CASSWGNQGTQYF.

This clonotype was counted at least ten times. The chain links TRBV29-1 to TRBJ1-1, with 7 bases lining up with TRBD1. Per germline, CDR1 SQVTM and CDR2 ANQGSEA. V shed 4 bases, J shed 1 base, and the junction held 0 bases outside the gene matches. The CDR3 loop spans 12 amino acids. CDR3 nucleotide sequence: TGCAGCGTTGGGACAGGGAACACTGAAGCTTTCTTT. Translation gives CSVGTGNTEAFF.

This clonotype appeared a few times. The chain has TRBV6-5 and TRBJ1-5; tentatively, D is TRBD1 (6 bases). This CDR3 is built from 15 residues. Trimming removed 0 bases from V and 5 bases from J, with 11 bases in between. CDR1 is MNHEY and CDR2 is SVGAGI in the germline V gene. CDR3 DNA: TGTGCCAGCAGTTACTCCCGGGACACCTATCAGCCCCAGCATTTT. This encodes CASSYSRDTYQPQHF.

V usage is TRBV7-6 and J usage is TRBJ2-1, with a weak D call TRBD1 (7 bases). V was clipped by 0 bases and J by 7 bases, with 16 bases between them. This CDR3 has 16 residues. Germline V gives CDR1 SGHVS, CDR2 FNYEAQ. The CDR3 DNA follows: TGTGCCAGCAGCTTAGCTGGGGTACAGGGGAGGAATGAGCAGTTCTTC. Translating gives CASSLAGVQGRNEQFF.

This clonotype has a count of ten or more. The chain combines TRBV3-1 with TRBJ2-4; 10 positions agree with TRBD2. Losses at the gene ends were 1 base for V and 7 bases for J; bases not matched to a gene: 13. The length of the CDR3 is 18 residues. Germline V CDR1 and CDR2: LGHDT, YNNKEL (reference sequence). The CDR3 DNA reads as TGTGCCAGCAGCCAAGGGGGGATCCTAGCGGGAGTGAGGAACATTCAGTACTTC. Amino acid sequence: CASSQGGILAGVRNIQYF.

This clonotype appeared a few times. This rearrangement joins TRBV20-1 to TRBJ1-1; D is possibly TRBD1 (6 bases). Germline CDR1 and CDR2: DFQATT and SNEGSKA (reference sequence). This CDR3 has 17 residues. V lost 0 bases, J lost 0 bases, and 17 bases lay in between. In DNA form, the CDR3 reads TGCAGTGCTAGAGATCGTATCAGGGGACAAATGAACACTGAAGCTTTCTTT. Translated, it gives CSARDRIRGQMNTEAFF.

The chain joins TRBV27 to TRBJ2-6, with D tentatively TRBD2 (5 bases). Germline CDR1 is MNHEY and CDR2 is SMNVEV (reference sequence). The length of the CDR3 is 17 residues. The ends were cut back, 7 bases at V and 0 bases at J, with 16 bases in the middle. The CDR3 DNA sequence: TGTGCCAGCAAAATTGACTACCAGAGCTCTGGGGCCAACGTCCTGACTTTC. This encodes CASKIDYQSSGANVLTF.

This chain uses TRBV5-5 with TRBJ2-3; a weak D match, TRBD1 (5 bases). The CDR3 consists of 15 residues. Germline V gene lookup returns CDR1 SGHKS and CDR2 YYEKEE (reference sequence). V was clipped by 1 base and J by 7 bases, with 16 bases between them. CDR3 sequence: CASSLTSGKQNTQYF. CDR3 DNA: TGTGCCAGCAGCTTGACGTCAGGGAAGCAAAATACGCAGTATTTT.

The chain joins TRBV29-1 to TRBJ2-1, with 10 bases identical to TRBD2. Germline V gives CDR1 SQVTM, CDR2 ANQGSEA. The V gene end was trimmed by 6 bases and the J gene end by 8 bases; junction bases not matched to a gene: 10. There are 14 residues in the CDR3. The CDR3 is CSVLPSGSRYEQFF. For the CDR3, the DNA is TGCAGCGTCCTACCTAGCGGGAGTCGATATGAGCAGTTCTTC.

V and J are TRBV24-1 and TRBJ2-5, with no clear D. Trimming took 3 bases from V and 5 from J, leaving 18 bases between them. Per germline, CDR1 KGHDR and CDR2 SFDVKD. The CDR3 sequence is 16 residues long. The DNA for the CDR3 is TGTGCCACCAGTGATCCCCGCAGTCCCCTTGTCGAGACCCAGTACTTC. The encoded protein is CATSDPRSPLVETQYF.

The table lists this clonotype with many counts. The V call is TRBV6-1, the J call TRBJ2-2; no reliable D call. The CDR3 covers 16 residues. The V and J ends lost 2 bases and 0 bases respectively, with 10 bases between them. Germline V lookup: CDR1 MNHNS, CDR2 SASEGT. CDR3 sequence: CASSERPPPNTGELFF. The CDR3 nucleotides read TGTGCCAGCAGTGAACGCCCCCCTCCGAACACCGGGGAGCTGTTTTTT.

In this sample, this clonotype turned up a few times. The chain carries TRBV7-3 and TRBJ2-3; weak D call: TRBD2 (6 bases). CDR1 is SGHTA, CDR2 FQGTGA, per germline. V was trimmed by 2 bases and J by 2 bases, leaving 17 bases between them. CDR3 length: 17 residues. CDR3 DNA sequence: TGTGCCAGCAGCTTACTTCCTAGCGTTGTTTCCACAGATACGCAGTATTTT. This encodes CASSLLPSVVSTDTQYF.

The chain joins TRBV19 to TRBJ2-2; 11 bases map to TRBD2. The germline CDR1 and CDR2 sequences are LNHDA and SQIVND (reference sequence). V lost 4 bases, J lost 5 bases, and 9 bases stayed unmatched. The CDR3 runs to 17 residues. CDR3 region: CASSRLAGGPYTGELFF. In nucleotides, the CDR3 is TGTGCCAGTAGTAGGTTAGCGGGAGGGCCCTATACCGGGGAGCTGTTTTTT.

This clonotype was observed at least ten times. This rearrangement joins TRBV18 to TRBJ1-1, with D unclear. CDR3 length: 13 residues. Trimming left V 3 bases short and J 0 bases short, with 5 bases between. From germline, CDR1 is KGHSH and CDR2 LQKENI. The CDR3 sequence is CASSPAMNTEAFF. In nucleotides, the CDR3 is TGTGCCAGCTCACCTGCCATGAACACTGAAGCTTTCTTT.

The sample holds a few counts of this clonotype. An end of the junction does not agree with germline; a read error may underlie this. The chain employs TRBV13 and TRBJ2-1; 7 bases agree with TRBD2. This CDR3 comprises 16 residues. Germline CDR1 reads PRHDT; CDR2 reads FYEKMQ (reference sequence). The CDR3 bases are TGTGCCAGCAGCTTCAGGCTGGGGAGGGTGTCGAATGAACAGTTCTTC. It codes for CASSFRLGRVSNEQFF.

This clonotype was counted ten times or more. This chain links TRBV6-1 with TRBJ2-1; D gene ambiguous. CDR1 and CDR2 (germline): MNHNS, SASEGT. Trimming removed 7 bases from V and 0 bases from J, with 13 bases in between. The CDR3 is 15 amino acids. This CDR3 reads CASTLQDGSYNEQFF. CDR3 bases: TGTGCCAGCACCCTCCAGGATGGCTCCTACAATGAGCAGTTCTTC.

This clonotype was counted at least ten times. This chain uses TRBV7-2 with TRBJ2-2, with 7 bases matching TRBD1. This CDR3 has 14 amino acids. Unmatched junction bases numbered 7, after V lost 4 bases and J lost 8 bases. The V gene's germline CDR1 is SGHTA and CDR2 FQGNSA. The CDR3 loop reads CASSSGQLLGELFF. DNA of the CDR3: TGTGCCAGCAGCTCGGGACAGTTATTGGGGGAGCTGTTTTTT.

The chain links TRBV5-1 to TRBJ2-7; D is uncertain. Germline V CDR1 and CDR2: SGHRS, YFSETQ. V was trimmed by 0 bases and J by 0 bases, leaving 16 bases between them. The length of the CDR3 is 17 residues. CDR3: CASSLGGGQTSSYEQYF. The DNA of the CDR3 is TGCGCCAGCAGCTTGGGGGGTGGGCAGACAAGCTCCTACGAGCAGTACTTC.

J is TRBJ2-7 and V is TRBV29-1, with 7 positions matching TRBD1. V dropped 7 bases and J dropped 3; count of bases not matched to a gene: 12. The length of the CDR3 is 14 residues. Per germline, CDR1 SQVTM and CDR2 ANQGSEA. This CDR3 is CSAGPSGTVYEQYF. The CDR3 DNA reads TGCAGCGCGGGCCCATCCGGGACAGTCTACGAGCAGTACTTC.

The rearrangement joins TRBV20-1 to TRBJ1-3; D is ambiguous. Per the germline V gene, CDR1 is DFQATT and CDR2 is SNEGSKA (reference sequence). CDR3 length equals 16 residues. With 0 bases removed from V and 0 bases from J, the gap between germline ends came to 12 bases. The CDR3 DNA follows: TGCAGTGCTAGAGATCGACTTGGCTACTCTGGAAACACCATATATTTT. It is translated as CSARDRLGYSGNTIYF.

There are a few counts of this clonotype. The chain couples TRBV10-3 to TRBJ2-3; 9 nucleotides agree with TRBD2. The CDR3 extends over 13 amino acids. With 10 bases clipped from V and 2 bases from J, the junction kept 4 bases outside the gene matches. Germline assignment: CDR1 ENHRY and CDR2 SYGVKD. The CDR3, as DNA: TGTGCCACCATAGCGGGAGACACAGATACGCAGTATTTT. Translation: CATIAGDTDTQYF.

In its sample, this clonotype was seen a few times. V is TRBV13 and J is TRBJ2-7; perhaps TRBD2 as D (5 bases). The germline V and J ends were trimmed by 2 bases and 3 bases, with 11 bases remaining between them. This CDR3 spans 14 amino acids. Germline V gene sequence: CDR1 PRHDT, CDR2 FYEKMQ (reference sequence). The CDR3 DNA sequence: TGTGCCAGCAGCTTAAATTGGGAGAACTACGAGCAGTACTTC. It is translated as CASSLNWENYEQYF.